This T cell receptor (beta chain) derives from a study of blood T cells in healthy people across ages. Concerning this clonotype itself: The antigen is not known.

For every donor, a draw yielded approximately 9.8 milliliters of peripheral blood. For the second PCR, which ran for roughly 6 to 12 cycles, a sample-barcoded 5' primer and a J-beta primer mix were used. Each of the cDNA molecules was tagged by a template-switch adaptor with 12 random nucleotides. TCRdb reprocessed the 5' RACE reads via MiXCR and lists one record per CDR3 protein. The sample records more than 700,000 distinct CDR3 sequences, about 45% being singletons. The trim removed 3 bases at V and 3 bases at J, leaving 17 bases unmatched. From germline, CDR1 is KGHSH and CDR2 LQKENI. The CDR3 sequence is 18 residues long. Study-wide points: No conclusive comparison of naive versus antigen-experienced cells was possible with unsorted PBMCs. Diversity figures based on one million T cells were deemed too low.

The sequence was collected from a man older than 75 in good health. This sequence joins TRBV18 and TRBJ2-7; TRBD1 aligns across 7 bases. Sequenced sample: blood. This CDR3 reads CASSPKGSRQGTNYEQYF. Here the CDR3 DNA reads TGTGCCAGCTCACCGAAGGGTTCCCGACAGGGAACCAACTACGAGCAGTACTTC.